This TCR beta chain was retrieved from a study of identical twins. Many counts were recorded for this clonotype. Its antigen remains unknown. The study's findings and limits: Abundant cord blood beta clonotypes carried fewer insertions; memory repertoires showed none. The authors drew conclusions from cross-sectional statistical analysis rather than following the same donors.

Donors uniformly comprised healthy Caucasians. Using its own MiXCR run on the 5' RACE reads, TCRdb lists one record per CDR3 protein. The sample includes 240,000 or so distinct CDR3 sequences, roughly 13% seen only once; the top ten take about 4%. In addition, the sample was reused for a study of yellow fever vaccine responses in identical twins.

The sequenced sample consisted of memory (CD45RO+) T cells sorted from blood. The source is a woman aged 18-29 years in good health.

CDR3: CASSEGEGLANQPQHF. The DNA for the CDR3 is TGTGCCAGCAGTGAAGGCGAGGGATTGGCCAATCAGCCCCAGCATTTT. J is TRBJ1-5 and V is TRBV2; D uncertain. The CDR3 runs to 16 residues. V shed 1 base and J shed 3 bases, with 13 bases lying between them. The V gene's germline CDR1 is SNHLY and CDR2 FYNNEI.